This entry lists 25 T cell receptor beta chains sequenced from one sample in a study of T cell responses to AZD1222 COVID-19 vaccine. TCRdb keeps only in-frame clones here, not all; method: immunoSEQ multiplex PCR. The table lists some 170,000 clones, 90% to 95% of them singletons, with roughly 5.5% in the top ten. The sequencing here drew on peripheral blood, taken 28 days after the second AZD1222 dose. Receptors were obtained from an adult who received the AZD1222 COVID-19 vaccine.

With respect to this clone: One end of the junction does not line up with germline, which may come from a read error. V usage is TRBV7-3 and J usage is TRBJ2-7, with D possibly called TRBD1 or TRBD2 (5 bases each). CDR1 is SGHTA, CDR2 FQGTGA, per germline. This CDR3 contains 11 residues. The CDR3 here is CASSLMGPLHF. CDR3 coding DNA: TGTGCCAGCAGCTTAATGGGACCACTGCACTTC.

Here the CDR3 reads CASSLRTSAARETQYF. CDR3 bases: TGTGCCAGCAGCTTACGAACCTCGGCCGCGAGGGAGACCCAGTACTTC. V usage is TRBV7-9 and J usage is TRBJ2-5; no definite D call. Germline V gene data show CDR1 as SEHNR and CDR2 as FQNEAQ (reference sequence). CDR3 size: 16 residues. V lost 2 bases and J 5 bases, leaving 18 bases between the germline ends.

The CDR3, as DNA: TGTGCCAGTAAACCCGGACAGGACAGGGCTGAAGCTTTCTTT. It codes for CASKPGQDRAEAFF. The rearrangement uses TRBV19 and TRBJ1-1, with 8 bases lining up with TRBD1. CDR1 is LNHDA, CDR2 SQIVND, per germline (reference sequence). This CDR3 has 14 residues. The V gene end was trimmed by 7 bases and the J gene end by 6 bases; junction bases not matched to a gene: 10.

J is TRBJ2-7 and V is TRBV6-2 or TRBV6-3, with 11 bases that match TRBD2. Looked up from germline, CDR1 is MNHEY and CDR2 is SVGEGT. The CDR3 covers 15 residues. V dropped 5 bases and J dropped 1; count of bases not matched to a gene: 4. This CDR3 is CASSNSGRGSYEQYF. The CDR3 nucleotides read TGTGCCAGCAGTAATAGCGGGAGGGGGTCCTACGAGCAGTACTTC.

CDR3 protein: CASSFFFSATGELFF. In DNA, the CDR3 is TGTGCCAGCAGCTTTTTCTTTAGCGCCACCGGGGAGCTGTTTTTT. The chain is built from TRBV7-8 and TRBJ2-2, with a tentative D call TRBD2 (5 bases). Germline V gives CDR1 SGHVS, CDR2 FQNEAQ. The CDR3 length is 15 residues. Between the trimmed V and J ends, which lost 3 bases and 4 bases, there was a span of 12 bases.

The chain has TRBV15 and TRBJ2-1; TRBD2 is a possible D gene (6 bases). V dropped 0 bases and J dropped 6 bases, with 15 bases sitting between them. Germline V gene lookup returns CDR1 LNHNV and CDR2 YYDKDF (reference sequence). This CDR3 comprises 16 residues. Here the CDR3 reads CATSRDWRTGGNEQFF. The CDR3 DNA reads TGTGCCACCAGCAGAGATTGGCGAACCGGGGGCAATGAGCAGTTCTTC.

The chain joins TRBV6-4 to TRBJ1-3; D call uncertain. The V gene's germline CDR1 is MRHNA and CDR2 SNTAGT. This CDR3 is built from 14 residues. V gave up 2 bases and J gave up 4 bases, with 9 bases separating them. CDR3 sequence reads: CASSDARAGNTIYF. The CDR3 nucleotides are TGTGCCAGCAGTGACGCAAGGGCCGGAAACACCATATATTTT.

The chain uses TRBV7-2 and TRBJ2-5; 9 bases match TRBD2. The CDR3 covers 14 residues. The germline CDR1 and CDR2 sequences are SGHTA and FQGNSA. The J segment lost 5 bases and the V segment lost 4 bases, leaving 5 bases of the junction unmatched. The CDR3 spells CASSSWTSVETQYF. DNA of the CDR3: TGTGCCAGCAGCTCATGGACTAGCGTCGAGACCCAGTACTTC.

This chain joins TRBV10-2 and TRBJ1-2; no clear D gene. The V gene's germline CDR1 is WSHSY and CDR2 SAAADI. The CDR3 consists of 11 residues. Trimming left V 4 bases short and J 4 bases short, with 4 bases between. The CDR3 sequence is CASSGTYGYTF. The CDR3 DNA reads as TGCGCCAGCAGTGGGACCTATGGCTACACCTTC.

This chain connects TRBV9 to TRBJ2-1; maybe TRBD2 (5 bases). Germline V gene sequence: CDR1 SGDLS, CDR2 YYNGEE. Trimming removed 0 bases from V and 10 bases from J, with 14 bases in between. The length of the CDR3 is 14 residues. CDR3 residues: CASSVAEVGREQFF. CDR3 bases: TGTGCCAGCAGCGTAGCGGAGGTCGGAAGGGAGCAGTTCTTC.

The V and J genes are TRBV27 and TRBJ2-1; D gene ambiguous. Trimming stripped 5 bases from V and 8 bases from J, with 22 bases between. There are 16 residues in the CDR3. Germline V gene data show CDR1 as MNHEY and CDR2 as SMNVEV (reference sequence). CDR3 region: CASSPSSPVLPHEQFF. The CDR3 nucleotides are TGTGCCAGCAGTCCCTCTTCACCGGTTCTCCCCCATGAGCAGTTCTTC.

CDR3: CASSLEGGQETQYF. The CDR3, as DNA: TGTGCCAGCAGCTTAGAGGGCGGGCAAGAGACCCAGTACTTC. J is TRBJ2-5 and V is TRBV7-2; TRBD2 might be the D (5 bases). The germline V and J ends were trimmed by 1 base and 2 bases, with 8 bases remaining between them. CDR1 is SGHTA and CDR2 is FQGNSA in the germline V gene. This CDR3 has 14 residues. Full variable domain (missing parts from reference TRBV7-2 and TRBJ2-5): GAGVSQSPSNKVTEKGKDVELRCDPISGHTALYWYRQSLGQGLEFLIYFQGNSAPDKSGLPSDRFSAERTGGSVSTLTIQRTQQEDSAVYLCASSLEGGQETQYFGPGTRLLVL.

The V and J genes are TRBV4-2 and TRBJ2-3, with 11 nucleotides matching TRBD1. Germline V gene data show CDR1 as LGHNA and CDR2 as YNFKEQ. V shed 1 base, J shed 4 bases, and the junction held 4 bases outside the gene matches. This CDR3 is built from 16 residues. The DNA for the CDR3 is TGTGCCAGCAGCCAAGGAGGGGACAGGGGGGCAGATACGCAGTATTTT. Amino acid sequence: CASSQGGDRGADTQYF.

This chain connects TRBV28 to TRBJ1-2; 8 bases line up with TRBD1. The CDR3 is made up of 16 amino acids. Germline loops: CDR1 MDHEN, CDR2 SYDVKM. Trimming removed 6 bases from V and 1 base from J; junction bases left unmatched: 10. The CDR3 is CASSPHGQGSNYGYTF. In nucleotides, the CDR3 is TGTGCCAGCAGCCCTCATGGACAGGGAAGTAACTATGGCTACACCTTC.

The CDR3 here is CASSSLAGGYNEQFF. The CDR3 region has the DNA TGTGCCAGTAGTAGTCTAGCGGGAGGGTACAATGAGCAGTTCTTC. The rearrangement links TRBV19 to TRBJ2-1; 12 nucleotides align to TRBD2. CDR1 is LNHDA and CDR2 is SQIVND in the germline V gene (reference sequence). Trimming took 4 bases from V and 4 from J; bases not matched to a gene: 2. There are 15 residues in the CDR3. Complete variable domain (other parts from reference TRBV19 and TRBJ2-1): DGGITQSPKYLFRKEGQNVTLSCEQNLNHDAMYWYRQDPGQGLRLIYYSQIVNDFQKGDIAEGYSVSREKKESFPLTVTSAQKNPTAFYLCASSSLAGGYNEQFFGPGTRLTVL.

The chain joins TRBV4-2 to TRBJ1-3; D is perhaps TRBD1 (5 bases). Germline V gene sequence: CDR1 LGHNA, CDR2 YNFKEQ. The CDR3 consists of 15 residues. V dropped 1 base and J dropped 4 bases, with 11 bases sitting between them. This CDR3 reads CASSQVGGLGNTIYF. The CDR3 region has the DNA TGTGCCAGCAGCCAAGTTGGGGGACTCGGAAACACCATATATTTT.

J is TRBJ1-1 and V is TRBV30, with 7 nucleotides matching TRBD1. The CDR3 runs 13 residues. V shed 3 bases, J shed 5 bases, and the junction held 6 bases outside the gene matches. Germline V CDR1 and CDR2: GTSNPN, SVGIG (reference sequence). CDR3 sequence reads: CAWRTGLWTEAFF. Here the CDR3 DNA reads TGTGCCTGGAGGACAGGGTTATGGACTGAAGCTTTCTTT.

The J gene is TRBJ1-2, the V gene TRBV12-3 or TRBV12-4; possibly TRBD1 for D (5 bases). This CDR3 contains 13 residues. V was trimmed by 6 bases and J by 2 bases, leaving 10 bases between them. CDR3: CASSPGRNYGYTF. DNA for the CDR3: TGTGCCAGCAGCCCGGGACGGAACTATGGCTACACCTTC.

The chain uses TRBV5-1 and TRBJ2-7; 8 nucleotides align to TRBD2. With 1 base clipped from V and 6 bases from J, the junction kept 9 bases outside the gene matches. CDR3 size: 15 residues. Germline V gene sequence: CDR1 SGHRS, CDR2 YFSETQ. CDR3 sequence reads: CASSLTLGTSSEQYF. The DNA of the CDR3 is TGCGCCAGCAGCTTGACGCTGGGGACTAGTTCCGAGCAGTACTTC.

The J gene is TRBJ1-4, the V gene TRBV28, with a possible D match to TRBD1 (5 bases). Germline V gives CDR1 MDHEN, CDR2 SYDVKM. V gave up 10 bases and J gave up 0 bases, with 12 bases separating them. This CDR3 region has 14 residues. CDR3 coding DNA: TGTGCCACCTCCGCAGGGTCAACTAATGAAAAACTGTTTTTT. Translating gives CATSAGSTNEKLFF.

The chain couples TRBV7-3 to TRBJ1-6, with 7 positions matching TRBD1. The CDR3 length is 15 residues. The V and J ends lost 2 bases and 10 bases, in that order; junction bases with no gene match: 8. Germline CDR1 reads SGHTA; CDR2 reads FQGTGA. This CDR3 reads CASSLEGGEGSPLHF. The CDR3 DNA is TGTGCCAGCAGCTTAGAAGGGGGCGAAGGATCACCCCTCCACTTT. The full variable domain, rest sourced from reference TRBV7-3 and TRBJ1-6, is GAGVSQTPSNKVTEKGKYVELRCDPISGHTALYWYRQSLGQGPEFLIYFQGTGAADDSGLPNDRFFAVRPEGSVSTLKIQRTERGDSAVYLCASSLEGGEGSPLHFGNGTRLTVT.

This chain joins TRBV5-4 and TRBJ1-1, with D perhaps TRBD1 (5 bases). The CDR3 sequence is 13 residues long. CDR1 SGHNT and CDR2 YYREEE come from the germline V gene (reference sequence). Trimming left V 4 bases short and J 0 bases short, with 7 bases between. CDR3: CASSPDMNTEAFF. In nucleotides, the CDR3 is TGTGCCAGCAGCCCGGACATGAACACTGAAGCTTTCTTT.

The chain links TRBV5-4 to TRBJ2-2; TRBD2 agrees at 11 bases. CDR3 size: 14 residues. From germline, CDR1 is SGHNT and CDR2 YYREEE (reference sequence). Losses at the gene ends were 8 bases for V and 6 bases for J; bases not matched to a gene: 6. CDR3 bases: TGTGCCAGAACGGGACTAGCGGTCTCCGGGGAGCTGTTTTTT. Translation gives CARTGLAVSGELFF.

The V gene is TRBV18, the J gene TRBJ1-3; D is perhaps TRBD1 (6 bases). The length of the CDR3 is 16 residues. The germline CDR1 and CDR2 sequences are KGHSH and LQKENI. The ends were cut back, 0 bases at V and 6 bases at J, with 15 bases in the middle. The CDR3 region is CASSPPGPGAVNTIYF. For the CDR3, the DNA is TGTGCCAGCTCACCACCCGGGCCAGGGGCTGTAAACACCATATATTTT.

The rearrangement links TRBV12-3 or TRBV12-4 to TRBJ2-3; 7 nucleotides align to TRBD1. This CDR3 region has 12 residues. V lost 5 bases to trimming and J lost 10 bases; unmatched junction nucleotides: 6. DNA of the CDR3: TGTGCCAGCAGTGGAGGACAGGCCGCGCAGTATTTT. Protein product: CASSGGQAAQYF.